Sequencing of this T cell receptor beta chain was carried out in a study of blood T cell repertoires in COVID-19. For the study at large: The origin of the acute and convalescent COVID-19 samples was the United States, Italy and Spain.

Clones were sequenced by immunoSEQ multiplex PCR, and TCRdb holds only the in-frame ones, with some missing. Among 150,000 to 200,000 clones listed, roughly 80% were seen once. The CDR3 consists of 14 residues. Trimming removed 0 bases at V and 3 bases at J, with 8 bases between. Germline V gene lookup returns CDR1 SGDLS and CDR2 YYNGEE. The V gene is TRBV9, the J gene TRBJ2-3; the D gene is possibly TRBD2 (6 bases). Sequences were obtained from peripheral blood. The sequence came from a human donor with acute or convalescent COVID-19. The donor label of this sample is uncertain. CDR3 coding DNA: TGTGCCAGCAGCGTAGCTAGCGAAACAGATACGCAGTATTTT. This sequence encodes CASSVASETDTQYF.